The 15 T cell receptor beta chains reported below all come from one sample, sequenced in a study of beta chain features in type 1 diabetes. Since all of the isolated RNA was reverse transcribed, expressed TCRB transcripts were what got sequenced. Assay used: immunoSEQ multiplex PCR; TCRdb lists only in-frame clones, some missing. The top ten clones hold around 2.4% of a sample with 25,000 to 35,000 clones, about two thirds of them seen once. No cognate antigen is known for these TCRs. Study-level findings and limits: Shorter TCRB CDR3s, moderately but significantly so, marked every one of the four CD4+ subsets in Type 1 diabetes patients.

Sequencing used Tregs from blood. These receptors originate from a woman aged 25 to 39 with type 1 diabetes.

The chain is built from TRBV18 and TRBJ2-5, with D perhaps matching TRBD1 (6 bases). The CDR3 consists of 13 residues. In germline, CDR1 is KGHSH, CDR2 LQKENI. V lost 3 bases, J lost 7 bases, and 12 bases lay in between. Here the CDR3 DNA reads TGTGCCAGCTCACCGAGGACAGAACGGACCCAGTACTTC. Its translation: CASSPRTERTQYF.

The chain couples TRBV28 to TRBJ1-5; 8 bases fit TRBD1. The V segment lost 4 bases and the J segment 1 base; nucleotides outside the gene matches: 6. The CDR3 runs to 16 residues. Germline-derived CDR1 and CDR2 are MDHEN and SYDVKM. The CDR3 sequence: CASSSRTGRSNQPQHF. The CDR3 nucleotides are TGTGCCAGCAGTTCCAGGACAGGGCGAAGCAATCAGCCCCAGCATTTT.

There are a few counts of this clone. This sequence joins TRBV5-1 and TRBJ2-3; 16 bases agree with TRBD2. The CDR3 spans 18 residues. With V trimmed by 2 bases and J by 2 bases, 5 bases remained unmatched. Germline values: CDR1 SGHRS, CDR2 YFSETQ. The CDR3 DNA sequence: TGCGCCAGCAGCTTACCGGGACTAGCGGGAGGGGCCACAGATACGCAGTATTTT. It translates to CASSLPGLAGGATDTQYF. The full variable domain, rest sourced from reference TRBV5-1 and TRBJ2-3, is KAGVTQTPRYLIKTRGQQVTLSCSPISGHRSVSWYQQTPGQGLQFLFEYFSETQRNKGNFPGRFSGRQFSNSRSEMNVSTLELGDSALYLCASSLPGLAGGATDTQYFGPGTRLTVL.

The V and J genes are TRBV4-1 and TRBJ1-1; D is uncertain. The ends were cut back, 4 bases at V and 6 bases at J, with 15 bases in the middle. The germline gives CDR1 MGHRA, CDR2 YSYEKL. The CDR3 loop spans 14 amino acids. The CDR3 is CASSPGSGLPEAFF. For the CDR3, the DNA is TGCGCCAGCAGCCCTGGGAGCGGCCTCCCTGAAGCTTTCTTT.

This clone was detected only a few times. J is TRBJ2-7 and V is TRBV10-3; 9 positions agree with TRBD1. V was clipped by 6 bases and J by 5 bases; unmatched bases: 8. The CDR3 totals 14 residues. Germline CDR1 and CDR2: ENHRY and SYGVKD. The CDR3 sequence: CAISPGQGWDEQYF. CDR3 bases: TGTGCCATCAGCCCGGGACAGGGATGGGACGAGCAGTACTTC.

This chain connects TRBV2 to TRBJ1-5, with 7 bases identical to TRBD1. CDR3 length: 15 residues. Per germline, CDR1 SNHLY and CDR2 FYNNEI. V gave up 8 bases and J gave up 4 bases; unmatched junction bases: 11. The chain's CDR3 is CASGSGTARNQPQHF. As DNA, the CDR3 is TGTGCCAGCGGCTCTGGGACAGCTCGAAATCAGCCCCAGCATTTT.

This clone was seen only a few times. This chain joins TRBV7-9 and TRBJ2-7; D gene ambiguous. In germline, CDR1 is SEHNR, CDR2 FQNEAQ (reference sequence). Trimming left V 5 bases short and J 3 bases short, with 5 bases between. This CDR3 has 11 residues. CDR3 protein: CASSINYEQYF. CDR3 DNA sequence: TGTGCCAGCAGCATCAACTACGAGCAGTACTTC. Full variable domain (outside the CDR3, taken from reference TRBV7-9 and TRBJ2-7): DTGVSQNPRHKITKRGQNVTFRCDPISEHNRLYWYRQTLGQGPEFLTYFQNEAQLEKSRLLSDRFSAERPKGSFSTLEIQRTEQGDSAMYLCASSINYEQYFGPGTRLTVT.

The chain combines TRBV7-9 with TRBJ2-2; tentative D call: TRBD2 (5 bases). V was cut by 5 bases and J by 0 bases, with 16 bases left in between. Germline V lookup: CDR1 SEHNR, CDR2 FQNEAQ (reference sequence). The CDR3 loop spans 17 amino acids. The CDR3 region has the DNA TGTGCCAGCAGCCGAGAAGAGGGCTGTGCGAACACCGGGGAGCTGTTTTTT. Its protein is CASSREEGCANTGELFF.

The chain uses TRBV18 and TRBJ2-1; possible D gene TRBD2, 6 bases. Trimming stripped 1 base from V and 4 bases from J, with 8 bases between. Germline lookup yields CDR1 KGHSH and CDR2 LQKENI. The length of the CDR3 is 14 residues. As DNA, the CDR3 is TGTGCCAGCTCACCACGCGGGACTTACAATGAGCAGTTCTTC. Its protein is CASSPRGTYNEQFF.

The CDR3 reads CSVEDGTGVRYTF. CDR3 nucleotides: TGCAGCGTTGAAGATGGGACAGGGGTGCGGTACACCTTC. The V and J genes are TRBV29-1 and TRBJ1-2; 10 bases are a match to TRBD1. Germline V gene lookup returns CDR1 SQVTM and CDR2 ANQGSEA. V gave up 0 bases and J gave up 11 bases; unmatched junction bases: 6. This CDR3 has 13 residues.

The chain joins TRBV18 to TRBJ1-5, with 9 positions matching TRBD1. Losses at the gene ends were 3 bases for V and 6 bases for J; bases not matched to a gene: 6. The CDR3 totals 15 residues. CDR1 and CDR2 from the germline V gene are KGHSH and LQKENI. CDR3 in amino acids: CASSPIQGAGQPQHF. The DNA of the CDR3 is TGTGCCAGCTCACCTATACAGGGGGCGGGTCAGCCCCAGCATTTT.

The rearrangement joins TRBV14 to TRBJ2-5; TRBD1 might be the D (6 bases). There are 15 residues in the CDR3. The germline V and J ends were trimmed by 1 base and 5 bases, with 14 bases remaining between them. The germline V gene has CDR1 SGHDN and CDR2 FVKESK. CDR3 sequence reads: CASSQVPGTRETQYF. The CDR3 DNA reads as TGTGCCAGCAGCCAAGTCCCAGGGACAAGGGAGACCCAGTACTTC.

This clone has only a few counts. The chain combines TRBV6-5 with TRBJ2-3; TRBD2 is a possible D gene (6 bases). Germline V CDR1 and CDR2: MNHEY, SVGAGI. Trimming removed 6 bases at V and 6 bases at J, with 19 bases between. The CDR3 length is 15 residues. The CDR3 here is CASSRGREIVDTQYF. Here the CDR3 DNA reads TGTGCCAGCAGCCGAGGTCGGGAGATTGTTGATACGCAGTATTTT.

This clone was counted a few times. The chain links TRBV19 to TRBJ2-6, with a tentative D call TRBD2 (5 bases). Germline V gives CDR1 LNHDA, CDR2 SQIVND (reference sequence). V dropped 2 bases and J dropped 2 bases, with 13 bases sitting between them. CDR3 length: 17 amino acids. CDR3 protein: CASSIMGLGAGANVLTF. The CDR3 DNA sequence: TGTGCCAGTAGTATAATGGGTTTGGGAGCTGGGGCCAACGTCCTGACTTTC.

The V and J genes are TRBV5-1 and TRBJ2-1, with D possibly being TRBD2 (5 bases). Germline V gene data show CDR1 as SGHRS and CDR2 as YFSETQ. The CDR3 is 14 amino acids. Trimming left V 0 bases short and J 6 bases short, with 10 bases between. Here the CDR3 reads CASSLEASFNEQFF. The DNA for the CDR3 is TGCGCCAGCAGCTTGGAAGCTAGCTTCAATGAGCAGTTCTTC.